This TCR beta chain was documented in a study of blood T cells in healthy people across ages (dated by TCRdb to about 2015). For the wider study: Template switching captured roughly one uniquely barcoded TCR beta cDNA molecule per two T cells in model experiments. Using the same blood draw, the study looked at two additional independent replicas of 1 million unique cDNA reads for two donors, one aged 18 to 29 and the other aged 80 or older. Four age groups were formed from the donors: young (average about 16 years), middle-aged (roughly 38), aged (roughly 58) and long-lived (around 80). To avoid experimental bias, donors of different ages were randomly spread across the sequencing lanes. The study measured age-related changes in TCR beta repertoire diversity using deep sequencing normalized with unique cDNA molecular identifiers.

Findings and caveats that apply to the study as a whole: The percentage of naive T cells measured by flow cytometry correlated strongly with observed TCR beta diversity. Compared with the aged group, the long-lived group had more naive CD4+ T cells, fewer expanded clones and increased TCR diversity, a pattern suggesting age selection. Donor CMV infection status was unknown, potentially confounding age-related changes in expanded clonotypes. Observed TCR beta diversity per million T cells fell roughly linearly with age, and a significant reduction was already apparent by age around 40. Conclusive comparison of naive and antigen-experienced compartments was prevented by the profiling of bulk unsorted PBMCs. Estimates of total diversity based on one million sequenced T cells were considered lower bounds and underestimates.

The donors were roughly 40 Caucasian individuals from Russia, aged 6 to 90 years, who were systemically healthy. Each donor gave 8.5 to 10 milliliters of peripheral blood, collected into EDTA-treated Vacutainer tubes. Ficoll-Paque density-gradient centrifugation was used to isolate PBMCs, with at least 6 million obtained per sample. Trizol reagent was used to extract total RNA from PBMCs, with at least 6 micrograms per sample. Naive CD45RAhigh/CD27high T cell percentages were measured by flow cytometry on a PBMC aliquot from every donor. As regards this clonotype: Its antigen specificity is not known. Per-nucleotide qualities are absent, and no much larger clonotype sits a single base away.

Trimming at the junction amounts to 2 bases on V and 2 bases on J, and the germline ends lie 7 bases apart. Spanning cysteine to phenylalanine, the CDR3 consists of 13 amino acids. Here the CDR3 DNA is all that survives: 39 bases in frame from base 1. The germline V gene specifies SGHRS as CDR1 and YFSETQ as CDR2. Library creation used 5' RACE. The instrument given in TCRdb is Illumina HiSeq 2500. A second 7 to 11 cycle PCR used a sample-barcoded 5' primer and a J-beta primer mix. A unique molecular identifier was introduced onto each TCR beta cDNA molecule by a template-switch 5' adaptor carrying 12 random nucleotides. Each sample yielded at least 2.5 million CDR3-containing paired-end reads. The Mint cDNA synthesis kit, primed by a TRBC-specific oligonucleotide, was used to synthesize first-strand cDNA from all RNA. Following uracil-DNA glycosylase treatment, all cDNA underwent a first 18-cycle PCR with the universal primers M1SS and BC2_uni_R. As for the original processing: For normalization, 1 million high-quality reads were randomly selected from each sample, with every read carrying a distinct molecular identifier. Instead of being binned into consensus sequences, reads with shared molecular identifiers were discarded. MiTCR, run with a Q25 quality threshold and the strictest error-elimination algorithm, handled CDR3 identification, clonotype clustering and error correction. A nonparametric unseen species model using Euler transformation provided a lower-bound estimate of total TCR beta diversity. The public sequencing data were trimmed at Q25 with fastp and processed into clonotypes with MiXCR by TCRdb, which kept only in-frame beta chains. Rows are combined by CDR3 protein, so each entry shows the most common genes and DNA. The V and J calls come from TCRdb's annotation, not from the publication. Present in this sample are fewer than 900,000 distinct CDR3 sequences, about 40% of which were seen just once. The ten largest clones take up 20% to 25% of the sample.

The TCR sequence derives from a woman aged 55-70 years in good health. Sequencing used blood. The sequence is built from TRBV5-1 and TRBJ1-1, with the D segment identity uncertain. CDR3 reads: CASSFTANTEAFF. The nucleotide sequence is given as TGCGCCAGCAGCTTCACAGCAAACACTGAAGCTTTCTTT.